This T cell receptor (beta chain) was retrieved from a study of response to subunit inactivated influenza vaccine. This clonotype was found a few times. Its antigen is unidentified. Study-level findings and limits: Authors suggested seasonal influenza vaccinations each recruit few new T cells.

TCRdb processed the RT-PCR reads anew with MiXCR; each CDR3 protein has one entry. The profile covers around 530,000 distinct CDR3 sequences, with 16% appearing a single time and around 3% taken by the ten largest. The CDR3 length is 15 residues. J lost 0 bases, V lost 5 bases, and 3 bases had no gene match. The receptor comes from a man aged 45 to 75 who received an inactivated influenza vaccine. The specimen comprised CD4+ T cells sorted from PBMCs, sampled around 2 years after vaccination. J is TRBJ2-5 and V is TRBV12-3 or TRBV12-4; 10 positions match TRBD2. In DNA, the CDR3 is TGTGCCAGCAGTCCAACTAGCGGGGACCAAGAGACCCAGTACTTC. As protein: CASSPTSGDQETQYF.